This TCR beta chain was recorded in a study of cytomegalovirus exposure and HLA in healthy donors. This clone came up a few times. Primers: 60 Vbeta forward and 13 Jbeta reverse. The protocol was immunoSEQ multiplex PCR, while the TCRdb copy is restricted to in-frame clones and leaves out a portion. The sample has around 130,000 clones, 65% to 90% seen once. CDR3 size: 12 residues. The V gene's germline CDR1 is SQVTM and CDR2 ANQGSEA. Trimming took 4 bases from V and 8 from J; bases not matched to a gene: 3. V usage is TRBV29-1 and J usage is TRBJ2-1; 9 bases line up with TRBD2. This TCR came from a girl aged 2 to 10 in good health and CMV-seronegative. The material sequenced was PBMCs. CDR3 in DNA: TGCAGCGTTGTAGCGGGAGTAGATGAGCAGTTCTTC. Translating it yields CSVVAGVDEQFF.